This passage covers 18 T cell receptor beta chains from one sample sequenced in a study of cytomegalovirus exposure and HLA in healthy donors. It was with 60 Vbeta and 13 Jbeta primers that the PCR ran. This table comes from immunoSEQ multiplex PCR, and its TCRdb copy is limited to in-frame clones, with some not included. There are around 140,000 clones in the sample; 64% occur only once, and less than 2.5% lies in the top ten. Sequencing was done on a sample of PBMCs. The receptors shown here come from a middle-aged woman in good health and CMV-seronegative.

The J gene is TRBJ2-4, the V gene TRBV7-9, with a weak D call TRBD2 (6 bases). The CDR3 totals 16 residues. The V gene's germline CDR1 is SEHNR and CDR2 FQNEAQ (reference sequence). The V gene lost 1 base and the J gene lost 4 bases, with 14 bases spanning the gap. The CDR3 spells CASSLVVGEEKNIQYF. CDR3 sequence (DNA): TGTGCCAGCAGCTTAGTTGTAGGGGAGGAAAAAAACATTCAGTACTTC.

The CDR3 region is CAISSGIVAEAFF. The DNA of the CDR3 is TGTGCCATCAGTTCAGGTATCGTCGCTGAAGCTTTCTTT. This rearrangement joins TRBV10-3 to TRBJ1-1; D gene unclear. Trimming took off 5 bases at V and 6 bases at J, with 13 bases between the two ends. This CDR3 comprises 13 residues. Germline V gives CDR1 ENHRY, CDR2 SYGVKD.

The chain combines TRBV6-5 with TRBJ2-5; D might be TRBD2 (6 bases). The V gene's germline CDR1 is MNHEY and CDR2 SVGAGI. This CDR3 spans 14 amino acids. Trimming left V 2 bases short and J 5 bases short, with 12 bases between. The CDR3 DNA sequence: TGTGCCAGCAGTTACGGGAGGTTTTGGGAGACCCAGTACTTC. Translating it yields CASSYGRFWETQYF.

The chain carries TRBV7-7 and TRBJ1-3, with no clear D. The CDR3 contains 13 residues. Trimming cost V 8 bases and J 0 bases, with 8 bases left between them. Germline V lookup: CDR1 SSHAT, CDR2 FNYEAQ (reference sequence). The CDR3 bases are TGTGCCAGCTCAGGCGACTCTGGAAACACCATATATTTT. This sequence encodes CASSGDSGNTIYF.

This chain uses TRBV7-2 with TRBJ1-2; D remains ambiguous. Germline V gene lookup returns CDR1 SGHTA and CDR2 FQGNSA. The CDR3 is 15 residues long. Trimming took 2 bases from V and 6 from J, leaving 16 bases between them. The CDR3 protein is CASSLQKGGHDGYTF. In DNA form, the CDR3 reads TGTGCCAGCAGCTTACAGAAGGGAGGGCACGATGGCTACACCTTC.

The V gene is TRBV5-4, the J gene TRBJ1-6; 7 bases map to TRBD1. There are 15 residues in the CDR3. From germline, CDR1 is SGHNT and CDR2 YYREEE (reference sequence). Germline trimming cut 3 bases from V and 14 bases from J; bases unmatched to any gene: 14. The CDR3 sequence: CASSWAQLQGQSLHF. The CDR3 DNA follows: TGTGCCAGCAGCTGGGCCCAATTACAGGGGCAGTCCCTCCACTTT. The full variable domain, its missing parts supplied by reference TRBV5-4 and TRBJ1-6, is ETGVTQSPTHLIKTRGQQVTLRCSSQSGHNTVSWYQQALGQGPQFIFQYYREEENGRGNFPPRFSGLQFPNYSSELNVNALELDDSALYLCASSWAQLQGQSLHFGNGTRLTVT.

This clone has just a few counts. The chain links TRBV28 to TRBJ1-1; 9 bases are shared with TRBD1. V shed 6 bases and J 1 base; nucleotides not matched to a gene: 3. There are 14 residues in the CDR3. Germline loops: CDR1 MDHEN, CDR2 SYDVKM. The CDR3 nucleotides are TGTGCCAGCAGCGGACAGGGGCGGAACACTGAAGCTTTCTTT. Translated, it gives CASSGQGRNTEAFF. Drawing the rest from reference TRBV28 and TRBJ1-1, the complete variable domain is DVKVTQSSRYLVKRTGEKVFLECVQDMDHENMFWYRQDPGLGLRLIYFSYDVKMKEKGDIPEGYSVSREKKERFSLILESASTNQTSMYLCASSGQGRNTEAFFGQGTRLTVV.

The rearrangement uses TRBV6-5 and TRBJ1-1, with D perhaps matching TRBD1 (5 bases). This CDR3 is 16 amino acids long. CDR1 is MNHEY, CDR2 SVGAGI, per germline. V was clipped by 4 bases and J by 3 bases, with 18 bases between them. CDR3 amino acids: CASSSKWGGGDTEAFF. The CDR3 DNA is TGTGCCAGCAGTTCCAAATGGGGGGGAGGGGACACTGAAGCTTTCTTT.

The chain uses TRBV10-1 and TRBJ2-7; 9 bases match TRBD1. The CDR3 runs 14 residues. Trimming took 5 bases from V and 2 from J; bases not matched to a gene: 4. Germline assignment: CDR1 WNHNN and CDR2 SYGVQD (reference sequence). CDR3: CASSPGTGPYEQYF. The DNA of the CDR3 is TGCGCCAGCAGTCCTGGGACAGGGCCCTACGAGCAGTACTTC.

This clone appeared a single time. The chain employs TRBV6-5 and TRBJ1-5; 7 nucleotides agree with TRBD1. CDR1 and CDR2 from the germline V gene are MNHEY and SVGAGI. The J segment lost 6 bases and the V segment lost 6 bases, leaving 5 bases of the junction unmatched. This CDR3 region has 13 residues. DNA of the CDR3: TGTGCCAGCAGCTGGGACAGAACTCAGCCCCAGCATTTT. Residues: CASSWDRTQPQHF.

The rearrangement links TRBV15 to TRBJ1-1; D is undetermined. Germline lookup yields CDR1 LNHNV and CDR2 YYDKDF (reference sequence). Trimming pared 0 bases from V and 5 bases from J, leaving 10 bases between. The CDR3 is 14 amino acids. The DNA for the CDR3 is TGTGCCACCAGCAGAGATCTGGAGCGGACTGAAGCTTTCTTT. As protein: CATSRDLERTEAFF.

This chain connects TRBV11-2 to TRBJ2-7, with D maybe TRBD1 (6 bases). V dropped 6 bases and J dropped 1 base, with 10 bases sitting between them. CDR1 is SGHAT, CDR2 FQNNGV, per germline. The CDR3 sequence is 13 residues long. The CDR3 DNA reads TGTGCCAGCAGATATAGGGGGTCCTACGAGCAGTACTTC. Residues: CASRYRGSYEQYF.

J is TRBJ2-3 and V is TRBV6-6; tentatively, D is TRBD1 (6 bases). The CDR3 contains 15 residues. Germline V gene sequence: CDR1 MNHNY, CDR2 SVGAGI (reference sequence). V shed 4 bases and J shed 0 bases, with 11 bases lying between them. The CDR3 DNA reads TGTGCCAGCAGTTCCCCCAGGGGCAGCACAGATACGCAGTATTTT. It encodes CASSSPRGSTDTQYF.

The CDR3 DNA is TGTGCCAGCACCCGAATGGACAGGGGATCCTACGAGCAGTACTTC. Translated, it gives CASTRMDRGSYEQYF. The chain combines TRBV5-6 with TRBJ2-5; 9 positions agree with TRBD1. The DNA end lines up better with TRBJ2-7; the J call may be wrong. Germline loops: CDR1 SGHDT, CDR2 YYEEEE. The CDR3 is 15 residues long.

This clone was seen only a few times. The chain is built from TRBV5-8 and TRBJ1-1; D is possibly TRBD1 (5 bases). V was pared by 2 bases and J by 3 bases, with 8 bases between. Germline V gene sequence: CDR1 SGHTS, CDR2 YDEGEE. The CDR3 has 13 residues. CDR3 in DNA: TGTGCCAGCAGCTTAGGGGCCTACACTGAAGCTTTCTTT. The encoded protein is CASSLGAYTEAFF.

The V gene is TRBV13, the J gene TRBJ2-2; the match to TRBD1 covers 8 bases. V shed 6 bases, J shed 5 bases, and the junction held 11 bases outside the gene matches. Germline V gene sequence: CDR1 PRHDT, CDR2 FYEKMQ (reference sequence). The CDR3 contains 16 residues. The DNA for the CDR3 is TGTGCCAGCAGGGCCTACGAGACAGGGGATACCGGGGAGCTGTTTTTT. Residues: CASRAYETGDTGELFF.

This chain uses TRBV27 with TRBJ2-1; TRBD1 agrees at 10 bases. Germline V lookup: CDR1 MNHEY, CDR2 SMNVEV (reference sequence). There are 16 residues in the CDR3. Trimming at V came to 3 bases and at J to 3 bases, leaving 5 bases not matched to a gene. The CDR3 DNA reads as TGTGCCAGCAGTTTCATTAGGGACAGGGGCTACAATGAGCAGTTCTTC. Amino acid sequence: CASSFIRDRGYNEQFF.

The V and J genes are TRBV27 and TRBJ1-5, with 9 nucleotides matching TRBD1. The J segment lost 3 bases and the V segment lost 5 bases, leaving 8 bases of the junction unmatched. Germline CDR1 is MNHEY and CDR2 is SMNVEV (reference sequence). This CDR3 region has 16 residues. CDR3 nucleotide sequence: TGTGCCAGCAGTACCCGGGACAGGGTTGACAATCAGCCCCAGCATTTT. Amino acid sequence: CASSTRDRVDNQPQHF.